This TCR beta chain was sequenced for a study of technical replicates of blood from several donors. Here immunoSEQ multiplex PCR was the method, and the copy in TCRdb shows in-frame clones only, minus some. The profile shows about 80,000 clones, approximately 94% of them singletons. This CDR3 is 15 amino acids long. V was pared by 5 bases and J by 0 bases, with 11 bases between. The V gene's germline CDR1 is MGHDK and CDR2 SYGVNS. The genes are TRBV25-1 and TRBJ1-5, with D tentatively TRBD1 (5 bases). Sequencing was carried out using T cells isolated from PBMCs. The TCR originated in a human donor in good health. The CDR3 coding sequence is TGTGCCAGCAGTCCTTCCGGGGGTAGCAATCAGCCCCAGCATTTT. Encoded protein: CASSPSGGSNQPQHF.